This is a list of T cell receptor beta chains from one sample in a study of shared clonotypes between healthy human individuals. Method: immunoSEQ multiplex PCR; TCRdb's copy keeps in-frame clones and lacks some. Among 500,000 to 550,000 clones listed, around 95% were seen once. The sequenced material came from naive CD4+ T cells sorted from blood. Source of these receptors: a woman aged 25 to 39 in good health. The CDR3 runs from the conserved cysteine through the conserved F or W.

j_gene,v_gene,CDR3aa
TRBJ2-2,TRBV14,CASSQRVALPGELFF
TRBJ1-5,TRBV2,CASSERRVGQPQHF
TRBJ2-1,TRBV5-4,CASSLQGSYNEQFF
TRBJ1-2,TRBV6-5,CASRKTGTGYTF
TRBJ2-3,TRBV11-1,CASSPRGSNTDTQYF
TRBJ2-5,TRBV6-1,CASSEALWTSRETQYF
TRBJ2-3,TRBV19,CASSIQRDTQYF
TRBJ1-2,TRBV5-1,CASSLAGARGYTF
TRBJ2-5,TRBV18,CASSPRVKTQYF
TRBJ2-3,TRBV29-1,CSGARISTDTQYF
TRBJ1-5,TRBV7-9,CASSSGVGNQPQHF
TRBJ2-1,TRBV6-5,CASSSPYHNEQFF
TRBJ1-1,TRBV6-6,CASRGNTEAFF
TRBJ2-2,TRBV7-8,CASSPRTSGTNTGELFF
TRBJ1-1,TRBV6-5,CASSYLGDTEAFF
TRBJ1-1,TRBV28,CASSLRRANTEAFF
TRBJ1-4,TRBV29-1,CSVDDRTGEEKLFF
TRBJ1-2,TRBV6-6,CASRPVQGADYGYTF
TRBJ2-2,TRBV6-1,CASSETGATGELFF
TRBJ1-2,TRBV10-3,CAISEQDSYGYTF
TRBJ2-7,TRBV28,CASSSLGVSSYEQYF
TRBJ2-7,TRBV5-4,CASSLGGTARAYEQYF
TRBJ2-7,TRBV29-1,CSAIDSVLSYEQYF
TRBJ2-3,TRBV10-3,CAISGRVAGDTDTQYF
TRBJ2-2,TRBV29-1,CSVMTGGGTGELFF
TRBJ1-3,TRBV11-2,CASSLVGAPISGNTIYF
TRBJ2-7,TRBV21-1,CASSVRQSSYEQYF
TRBJ2-3,TRBV29-1,CSVMFQTSTTDTQYF
.,TRBV4-1,CASSQPGTGTYEQYF
TRBJ2-2,TRBV27,CASSLFWTSDRYANTGELFF
TRBJ2-7,TRBV6-5,CASSTHRGSYEQYF
TRBJ2-1,TRBV29-1,CSGRGYNEQFF
TRBJ2-5,TRBV5-1,CASSLENGQETQYF
TRBJ2-3,TRBV9,CASSVGRELTDTQYF
TRBJ1-3,TRBV9,CASSVGDRGIRNTIYF
TRBJ2-7,TRBV5-1,CASSGGAGSSYEQYF
TRBJ2-3,TRBV6-5,CASSYSNQGGIDTQYF
TRBJ1-1,TRBV11-2,CASTRNTEAFF
TRBJ1-3,TRBV2,CASSRDTFSGNTIYF
TRBJ2-7,TRBV4-2,CASSQDVLYEQYF
TRBJ2-5,TRBV19,CASSWASTRAGQETQYF
TRBJ2-1,TRBV9,CASSVGGVNYNEQFF
TRBJ1-5,TRBV23-1,CASSQSDRGIDQPQHF
TRBJ2-2,TRBV10-2,CASSKGQGATNTGELFF
TRBJ2-7,TRBV27,CASSTSGDPYEQYF
TRBJ2-2,TRBV28,CASSTSGRNWDGELFF
TRBJ2-2,TRBV19,CASSIAGGPFLTGELFF
TRBJ1-1,TRBV21-1,CASRFILAIRTEAFF
TRBJ2-2,TRBV6-1,CASTRSGRLTGELFF
TRBJ2-1,TRBV5-4,CASSLGSQGGEQFF
TRBJ1-4,TRBV27,CASSLRRLNEKLFF
TRBJ1-1,TRBV7-9,CASSVLGYQGLVNTEAFF
TRBJ2-1,TRBV4-1,CASSQERRLAGTNEQFF
TRBJ1-4,TRBV5-8,CASSPGTGREKLFF
TRBJ2-7,TRBV15,CATSRDRTGWEQYF
TRBJ1-5,TRBV2,CASTGTGGRNQPQHF
TRBJ1-2,TRBV7-2,CASSRIGVSYGYTF